This T cell receptor (beta chain) is from a study of CD8+CD57+ T cells in acquired aplastic anemia. Study at large: Reads per healthy sample averaged about 10 million (CD4+) and 11 million to 14 million (CD8+). Study outcomes and limitations: Patients were compared with controls for CD8+ Simpson's diversity, and no significant difference emerged.

According to the study, genomic DNA was the template for TCR beta VDJ and CDR3 profiling. MiXCR, applied by TCRdb to the reads, yields one record per CDR3 protein. This table holds over 45,000 distinct CDR3 sequences, approximately 72% found once. The V and J ends lost 8 bases and 2 bases respectively, with 15 bases between them. This CDR3 has 13 amino acids. CDR1 and CDR2 (germline): SQVTM, ANQGSEA. For this clonotype: Antigen unknown.

Sequencing input: sorted CD4+, CD8+, or CD8+CD57+ T cells (not recorded which) from PBMCs. The receptor was isolated from a human donor in good health, serving as a control. The chain employs TRBV29-1 and TRBJ2-5, with D perhaps matching TRBD1 (7 bases). The CDR3 sequence is CSTGDRLQETQYF. The DNA for the CDR3 is TGCAGCACGGGGGACAGACTGCAAGAGACCCAGTACTTC.